The 19 T cell receptor beta chains below all came from one sample that was sequenced in a study of cytomegalovirus exposure and HLA in healthy donors. PCR amplification relied on 60 Vbeta primers (plus 13 Jbeta primers). Produced via immunoSEQ multiplex PCR; TCRdb's table is partial and in-frame only. The table has 150,000 or so clones, roughly 79% seen once. Sequencing used PBMCs. Source of these receptors: a man aged 25 to 45 in good health and CMV-seronegative.

This sequence joins TRBV11-2 and TRBJ1-2; perhaps TRBD1 as D (5 bases). The ends were cut back, 1 base at V and 5 bases at J, with 11 bases in the middle. The CDR3 is 14 residues long. Germline V CDR1 and CDR2: SGHAT, FQNNGV. DNA of the CDR3: TGTGCCAGCAGCTTAGTCGGTGGGGCTTATGGCTACACCTTC. It encodes CASSLVGGAYGYTF.

This chain links TRBV28 with TRBJ1-1; possibly TRBD1 for D (6 bases). The germline V and J ends were trimmed by 8 bases and 11 bases, with 12 bases remaining between them. The CDR3 is 10 amino acids. CDR1 MDHEN and CDR2 SYDVKM come from the germline V gene. The CDR3 region is CASSYRVAFF. DNA for the CDR3: TGTGCCAGCTCCTACAGGGTGGCTTTCTTT.

The chain links TRBV5-1 to TRBJ2-2; D uncertain. V was shortened by 0 bases and J by 5 bases, with 5 bases between the two germline ends. From germline, CDR1 is SGHRS and CDR2 YFSETQ. The CDR3 is made up of 13 amino acids. CDR3 nucleotide sequence: TGCGCCAGCAGCTTGGATTATACCGGGGAGCTGTTTTTT. Amino acid sequence: CASSLDYTGELFF.

This sequence joins TRBV10-1 and TRBJ2-2; D is possibly TRBD1 (6 bases). V lost 6 bases and J 3 bases, leaving 11 bases between the germline ends. The CDR3 has 14 amino acids. Per the germline V gene, CDR1 is WNHNN and CDR2 is SYGVQD (reference sequence). The CDR3: CASRENRDTGELFF. The DNA of the CDR3 is TGCGCCAGCAGGGAGAACAGGGACACCGGGGAGCTGTTTTTT.

The chain combines TRBV28 with TRBJ1-2; D unresolved. The V gene lost 5 bases and the J gene lost 4 bases, with 17 bases spanning the gap. This CDR3 comprises 15 residues. The germline gives CDR1 MDHEN, CDR2 SYDVKM. The CDR3 region is CASSPDLLGGYGYTF. DNA for the CDR3: TGTGCCAGCAGTCCGGACCTCCTAGGAGGCTATGGCTACACCTTC.

This clone has only a few counts. The V and J genes are TRBV7-6 and TRBJ2-3, with 8 nucleotides matching TRBD1. The V segment lost 5 bases and the J segment 0 bases; nucleotides outside the gene matches: 7. The CDR3 covers 16 residues. The germline gives CDR1 SGHVS, CDR2 FNYEAQ. The CDR3 region has the DNA TGTGCCAGCAGCGCCGACAGGGGAACTAGCACAGATACGCAGTATTTT. Amino acids: CASSADRGTSTDTQYF.

The V gene is TRBV7-8, the J gene TRBJ1-4; 9 nucleotides match TRBD1. CDR3 length equals 15 residues. The germline CDR1 and CDR2 sequences are SGHVS and FQNEAQ. The J segment lost 6 bases and the V segment lost 5 bases, leaving 7 bases of the junction unmatched. CDR3 in amino acids: CASSARTGAYEKLFF. The CDR3 region has the DNA TGTGCCAGCAGCGCCCGGACAGGGGCTTATGAAAAACTGTTTTTT.

The chain uses TRBV18 and TRBJ2-2, with TRBD2 matching 14 bases. CDR3 size: 14 residues. CDR1 is KGHSH and CDR2 is LQKENI in the germline V gene. V lost 8 bases and J lost 7; bases outside the gene matches: 3. The CDR3 coding sequence is TGTGCCAGCAGGGGACTAGCGGGAGACGGGGAGCTGTTTTTT. Protein: CASRGLAGDGELFF.

V gene TRBV5-1 combines with J gene TRBJ2-3, with TRBD2 matching over 12 bases. Germline CDR1 reads SGHRS; CDR2 reads YFSETQ. V gave up 4 bases and J gave up 0 bases; unmatched junction bases: 3. The length of the CDR3 is 16 residues. CDR3: CASSDGTSGSTDTQYF. In nucleotides, the CDR3 is TGCGCCAGCAGCGACGGGACTAGCGGGAGCACAGATACGCAGTATTTT.

CDR3 residues: CASSNGVGSYNEQFF. The CDR3 region has the DNA TGTGCCAGCAGCAATGGTGTCGGCTCCTACAATGAGCAGTTCTTC. This chain joins TRBV27 and TRBJ2-1; D remains unclear. Trimming took off 6 bases at V and 0 bases at J, with 12 bases between the two ends. The CDR3 covers 15 residues. The germline V gene has CDR1 MNHEY and CDR2 SMNVEV (reference sequence).

V usage is TRBV30 and J usage is TRBJ2-3, with 14 bases identical to TRBD2. The CDR3 is 16 residues long. Germline CDR1 is GTSNPN and CDR2 is SVGIG (reference sequence). V lost 2 bases, J lost 4 bases, and 5 bases stayed unmatched. This CDR3 is CAWSPPTSGGADTQYF. Here the CDR3 DNA reads TGTGCCTGGAGTCCCCCGACTAGCGGGGGGGCAGATACGCAGTATTTT. The variable domain in full, completed from reference TRBV30 and TRBJ2-3, reads SQTIHQWPATLVQPVGSPLSLECTVEGTSNPNLYWYRQAAGRGLQLLFYSVGIGQISSEVPQNLSASRPQDRQFILSSKKLLLSDSGFYLCAWSPPTSGGADTQYFGPGTRLTVL.

J is TRBJ1-2 and V is TRBV7-3; TRBD1 agrees at 10 bases. CDR3 length equals 15 residues. Trimming took 5 bases from V and 7 from J; bases not matched to a gene: 10. Per the germline V gene, CDR1 is SGHTA and CDR2 is FQGTGA. CDR3 loop: CASSLYGTGAAGYTF. CDR3 DNA: TGTGCCAGCAGCCTTTACGGGACAGGGGCTGCTGGCTACACCTTC.

In its sample, this clone was seen a few times. The chain recombines TRBV7-3 with TRBJ2-2, with a weak D call TRBD2 (6 bases). This CDR3 is built from 14 residues. V lost 6 bases and J 2 bases, leaving 10 bases between the germline ends. Germline CDR1 reads SGHTA; CDR2 reads FQGTGA. The CDR3 nucleotides are TGTGCCAGCAGACGGGACTCTAACACCGGGGAGCTGTTTTTT. Translated, it gives CASRRDSNTGELFF.

The chain employs TRBV5-1 and TRBJ2-5, with D perhaps matching TRBD1 (7 bases). This CDR3 spans 14 amino acids. Per germline, CDR1 SGHRS and CDR2 YFSETQ. The ends were cut back, 5 bases at V and 4 bases at J, with 15 bases in the middle. CDR3 in amino acids: CASSFDREVETQYF. The CDR3, as DNA: TGCGCCAGCAGTTTCGACAGGGAGGTAGAGACCCAGTACTTC.

The V call is TRBV19, the J call TRBJ2-7; D is perhaps TRBD2 (5 bases). V shed 3 bases and J shed 0 bases, with 9 bases lying between them. Germline V gene lookup returns CDR1 LNHDA and CDR2 SQIVND (reference sequence). The CDR3 covers 14 residues. CDR3 sequence reads: CASSINGDSYEQYF. The CDR3 DNA reads TGTGCCAGTAGTATCAACGGGGACTCCTACGAGCAGTACTTC.

This chain connects TRBV5-5 to TRBJ2-7; 7 bases are a match to TRBD1. From germline, CDR1 is SGHKS and CDR2 YYEKEE (reference sequence). The junction had 4 bases not matched to a gene; V was cut back by 5 bases and J by 5 bases. The CDR3 contains 12 residues. CDR3 loop: CASSLTGDEQYF. CDR3 nucleotides: TGTGCCAGCAGTTTAACAGGGGACGAGCAGTACTTC.

The chain carries TRBV7-3 and TRBJ2-5, with 7 bases that match TRBD1. V lost 0 bases, J lost 0 bases, and 1 base stayed unmatched. The CDR3 extends over 15 amino acids. Per the germline V gene, CDR1 is SGHTA and CDR2 is FQGTGA. CDR3: CASSLTGTDQETQYF. CDR3 in DNA: TGTGCCAGCAGCTTAACGGGGACAGACCAAGAGACCCAGTACTTC. The entire variable domain, with the rest obtained from reference TRBV7-3 and TRBJ2-5, is as follows: GAGVSQTPSNKVTEKGKYVELRCDPISGHTALYWYRQSLGQGPEFLIYFQGTGAADDSGLPNDRFFAVRPEGSVSTLKIQRTERGDSAVYLCASSLTGTDQETQYFGPGTRLLVL.

The chain carries TRBV21-1 and TRBJ1-6; the table's D call of TRBD1 was not tested on the DNA. TRBV21-1 is described as a pseudogene. The CDR3 loop spans 17 amino acids. The CDR3 coding sequence is TGTGCCAGCAGCATTTACATGGGACAGGGGGTAAATTCACCCCTCCACTTT. This sequence encodes CASSIYMGQGVNSPLHF.

V is TRBV7-9 and J is TRBJ2-1, with 9 bases fitting TRBD2. Per the germline V gene, CDR1 is SEHNR and CDR2 is FQNEAQ (reference sequence). The CDR3 loop spans 19 amino acids. V lost 6 bases to trimming and J lost 3 bases; unmatched junction nucleotides: 18. The CDR3 spells CASSPEKRMREGLYNEQFF. The CDR3 DNA follows: TGTGCCAGCAGTCCTGAGAAAAGGATGCGGGAGGGCCTCTACAATGAGCAGTTCTTC.